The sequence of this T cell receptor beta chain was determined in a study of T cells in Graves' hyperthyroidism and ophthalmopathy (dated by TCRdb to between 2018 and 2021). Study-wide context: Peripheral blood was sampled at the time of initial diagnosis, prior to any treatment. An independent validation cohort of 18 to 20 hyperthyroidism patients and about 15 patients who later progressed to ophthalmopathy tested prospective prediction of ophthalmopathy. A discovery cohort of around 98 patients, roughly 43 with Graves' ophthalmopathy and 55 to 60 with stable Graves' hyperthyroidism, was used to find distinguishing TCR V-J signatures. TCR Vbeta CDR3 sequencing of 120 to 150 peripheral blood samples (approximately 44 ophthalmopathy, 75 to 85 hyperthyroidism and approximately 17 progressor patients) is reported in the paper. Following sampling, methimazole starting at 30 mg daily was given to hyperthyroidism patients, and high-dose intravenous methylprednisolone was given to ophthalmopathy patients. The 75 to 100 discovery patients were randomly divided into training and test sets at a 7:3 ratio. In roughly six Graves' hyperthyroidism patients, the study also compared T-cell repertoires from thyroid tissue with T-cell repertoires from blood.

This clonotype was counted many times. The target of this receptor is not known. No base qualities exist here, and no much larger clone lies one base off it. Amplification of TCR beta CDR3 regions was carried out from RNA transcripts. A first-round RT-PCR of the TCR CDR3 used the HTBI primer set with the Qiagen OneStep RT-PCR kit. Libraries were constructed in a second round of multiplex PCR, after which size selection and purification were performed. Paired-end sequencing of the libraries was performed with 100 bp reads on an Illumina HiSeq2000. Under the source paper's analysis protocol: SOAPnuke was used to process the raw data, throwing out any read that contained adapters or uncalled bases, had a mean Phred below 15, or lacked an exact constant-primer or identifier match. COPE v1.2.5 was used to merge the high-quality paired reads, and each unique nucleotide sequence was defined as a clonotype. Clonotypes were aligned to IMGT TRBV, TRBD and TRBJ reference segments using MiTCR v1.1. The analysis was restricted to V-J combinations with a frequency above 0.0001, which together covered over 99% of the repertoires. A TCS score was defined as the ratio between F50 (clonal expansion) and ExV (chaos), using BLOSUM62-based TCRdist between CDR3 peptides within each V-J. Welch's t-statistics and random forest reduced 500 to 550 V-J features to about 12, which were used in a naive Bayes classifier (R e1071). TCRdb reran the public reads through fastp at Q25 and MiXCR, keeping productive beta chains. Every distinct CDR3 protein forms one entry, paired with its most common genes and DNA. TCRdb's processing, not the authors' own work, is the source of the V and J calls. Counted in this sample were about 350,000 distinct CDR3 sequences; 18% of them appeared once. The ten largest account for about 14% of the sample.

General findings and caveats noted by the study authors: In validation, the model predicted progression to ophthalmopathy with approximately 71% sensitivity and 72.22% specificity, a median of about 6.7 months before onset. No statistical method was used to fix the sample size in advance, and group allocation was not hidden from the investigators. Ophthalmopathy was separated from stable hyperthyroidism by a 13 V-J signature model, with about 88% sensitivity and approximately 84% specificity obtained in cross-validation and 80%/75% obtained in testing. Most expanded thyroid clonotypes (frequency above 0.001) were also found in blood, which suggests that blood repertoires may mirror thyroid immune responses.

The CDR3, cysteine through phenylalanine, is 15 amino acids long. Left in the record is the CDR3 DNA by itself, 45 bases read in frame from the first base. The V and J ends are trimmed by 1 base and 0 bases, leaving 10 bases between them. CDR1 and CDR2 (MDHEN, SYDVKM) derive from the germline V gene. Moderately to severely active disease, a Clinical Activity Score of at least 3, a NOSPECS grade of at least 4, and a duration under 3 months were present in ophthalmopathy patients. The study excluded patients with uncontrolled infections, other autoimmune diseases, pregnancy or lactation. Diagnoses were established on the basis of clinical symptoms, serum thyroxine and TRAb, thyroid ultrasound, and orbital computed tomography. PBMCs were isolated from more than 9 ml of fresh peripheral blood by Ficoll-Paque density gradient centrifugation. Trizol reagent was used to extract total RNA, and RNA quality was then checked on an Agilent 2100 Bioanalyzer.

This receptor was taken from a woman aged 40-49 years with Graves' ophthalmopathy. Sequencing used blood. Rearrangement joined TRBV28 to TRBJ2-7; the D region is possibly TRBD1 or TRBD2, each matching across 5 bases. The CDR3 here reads CASSLLGTYSYEQYF. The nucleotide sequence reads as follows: TGTGCCAGCAGTTTATTAGGGACCTACTCCTACGAGCAGTACTTC.